The clone carrying this TCR beta chain was detected only a few times. Via MiXCR, TCRdb re-called the RT-PCR reads, giving one row per CDR3 protein. The sample records about 680,000 distinct CDR3 sequences, about 14% being singletons. Input material: memory CD4+ T cells from blood. The sequence was obtained from a female donor in good health, serving as a healthy control.

CDR3 nucleotide sequence: TGTGCCAGCAGCTACCCCGGCCCGGGCGGTGAAGCTTTCTTT. The encoded protein is CASSYPGPGGEAFF. The gene calls are TRBV12-3 or TRBV12-4 and TRBJ1-1, with D unclear. Trimming left V 6 bases short and J 7 bases short, with 18 bases between. The CDR3 is 14 residues long.